In this sample, the clone carrying this T cell receptor (beta chain) turned up many times. Its antigen is undetermined. This specimen belongs to a study of T cells after yellow fever vaccination. Study-wide results and caveats: It was the secondary response that reached its peak faster, day 5 versus 15, but it was weaker. Clones that expanded after primary vaccination mostly reappeared after the booster (around 96% CD4, approximately 85% CD8).

There are 18 residues in the CDR3. Looked up from germline, CDR1 is SEHNR and CDR2 is FQNEAQ (reference sequence). V dropped 1 base and J dropped 0 bases, with 19 bases sitting between them. Conversion of TCR transcripts into cDNA relied on 5'RACE template switching, which added a universal primer site and UMIs. TCRdb used MiXCR to reprocess the 5' RACE reads, holding one entry per CDR3 protein. The data hold some 350,000 distinct CDR3 sequences, with roughly 4.3% observed a single time. The material was PBMCs, obtained 5 days after the yellow fever booster vaccination. The sequence was obtained from a young man who received the YFV17D yellow fever vaccine. This chain uses TRBV7-9 with TRBJ2-7; no clear D. In nucleotides, the CDR3 is TGTGCCAGCAGCTTAGACTTCGAACCCCGTGGGGACTCCTACGAGCAGTACGTC. The encoded protein is CASSLDFEPRGDSYEQYV.